A single sample gave rise to the 9 T cell receptor beta chains below, sequenced in a study of blood T cell repertoires in COVID-19. Some clones are missing from TCRdb's copy, which holds only in-frame ones; the method was immunoSEQ multiplex PCR. The table records almost 250,000 clones, around 86% of them present only once. Material: peripheral blood. These receptors came from a woman older than 75 with COVID-19, enrolled during active disease.

There are a few counts of this clone. The chain has TRBV7-2 and TRBJ2-5; no clear D. V was shortened by 0 bases and J by 0 bases, with 5 bases between the two germline ends. Germline V gene sequence: CDR1 SGHTA, CDR2 FQGNSA. The CDR3 totals 14 residues. CDR3 protein: CASSLAGYQETQYF. CDR3 coding DNA: TGTGCCAGCAGCTTAGCCGGTTACCAAGAGACCCAGTACTTC.

This clone was detected only a few times. This chain connects TRBV6-5 to TRBJ1-1; 8 bases line up with TRBD1. CDR3 length: 14 amino acids. Germline-derived CDR1 and CDR2 are MNHEY and SVGAGI. After removal of 6 bases from V and 5 bases from J, the junction contained 8 bases not matched to a gene. The CDR3 bases are TGTGCCAGCAGAGGACAGGGTTCGCGGACTGAAGCTTTCTTT. It is translated as CASRGQGSRTEAFF.

V is TRBV9 and J is TRBJ1-5; 11 nucleotides align to TRBD1. The germline CDR1 and CDR2 sequences are SGDLS and YYNGEE. The CDR3 runs 19 residues. The junction had 17 bases not matched to a gene; V was cut back by 8 bases and J by 1 base. For the CDR3, the DNA is TGTGCCAGGGAGGCGGAAGTCCCGGGACAGGGGGGGAGCAATCAGCCCCAGCATTTT. It specifies CAREAEVPGQGGSNQPQHF.

This clone was recorded a few times. The chain employs TRBV19 and TRBJ1-5; possible D gene TRBD1, 6 bases. Germline CDR1 and CDR2: LNHDA and SQIVND (reference sequence). V gave up 4 bases and J gave up 9 bases, with 13 bases separating them. The CDR3 sequence is 13 residues long. The CDR3 loop is CASSKGGERPQHF. As DNA, the CDR3 is TGTGCCAGTAGTAAGGGGGGGGAAAGGCCCCAGCATTTT. The full variable domain, with the rest looked up from reference TRBV19 and TRBJ1-5, is DGGITQSPKYLFRKEGQNVTLSCEQNLNHDAMYWYRQDPGQGLRLIYYSQIVNDFQKGDIAEGYSVSREKKESFPLTVTSAQKNPTAFYLCASSKGGERPQHFGDGTRLSIL.

The J gene is TRBJ1-1, the V gene TRBV7-2, with D possibly matching TRBD1 (6 bases). V lost 7 bases and J 10 bases, leaving 25 bases between the germline ends. The CDR3 has 15 residues. Per the germline V gene, CDR1 is SGHTA and CDR2 is FQGNSA. The chain's CDR3 is CASNQEGDTGRPAFF. As DNA, the CDR3 is TGTGCCAGCAACCAAGAGGGAGACACAGGGCGGCCAGCTTTCTTT.

This rearrangement joins TRBV6-2 or TRBV6-3 to TRBJ1-2; no firm D call. V was trimmed by 6 bases and J by 7 bases, leaving 15 bases between them. This CDR3 has 13 amino acids. Per the germline V gene, CDR1 is MNHEY and CDR2 is SVGEGT. CDR3 in DNA: TGTGCCAGCAGGCCTCCCATGGAGGGTGGCTACACCTTC. It specifies CASRPPMEGGYTF.

This rearrangement joins TRBV28 to TRBJ1-6; no clear D. The V and J ends lost 2 bases and 14 bases respectively, with 10 bases between them. The CDR3 is made up of 12 amino acids. Germline CDR1 is MDHEN and CDR2 is SYDVKM. DNA for the CDR3: TGTGCCAGCAGTTTAAGGCTTCAGGCCCTCCACTTT. It specifies CASSLRLQALHF. Combining the CDR3 with reference TRBV28 and TRBJ1-6 gives the whole variable domain DVKVTQSSRYLVKRTGEKVFLECVQDMDHENMFWYRQDPGLGLRLIYFSYDVKMKEKGDIPEGYSVSREKKERFSLILESASTNQTSMYLCASSLRLQALHFGNGTRLTVT.

The rearrangement links TRBV10-3 to TRBJ2-1; 8 positions match TRBD2. CDR1 and CDR2 from the germline V gene are ENHRY and SYGVKD. This CDR3 has 15 residues. V lost 6 bases to trimming and J lost 7 bases; unmatched junction nucleotides: 11. CDR3 sequence reads: CAISPPGGKNNEQFF. Written as DNA, the CDR3 is TGTGCCATCAGCCCGCCGGGGGGGAAAAATAATGAGCAGTTCTTC.

This chain uses TRBV7-2 with TRBJ1-5; the D is unclear. V was trimmed by 4 bases and J by 0 bases, leaving 7 bases between them. CDR3 length: 14 amino acids. Per the germline V gene, CDR1 is SGHTA and CDR2 is FQGNSA. CDR3 bases: TGTGCCAGCAGCTCCCAGTATAGCAATCAGCCCCAGCATTTT. Translated: CASSSQYSNQPQHF.